These 24 T cell receptor beta chains came from one sample sequenced in a study of beta chain features in type 1 diabetes. Overall study results and limits: For Type 1 diabetes patients, all four CD4+ subsets carried TCRB CDR3s that were moderately but significantly shorter.

Antigens of these TCRs are unknown. What was sequenced were expressed TCRB transcripts, since all of the isolated RNA had been reverse transcribed. Using immunoSEQ multiplex PCR, the repertoire was profiled, and TCRdb retains in-frame clones only, with some absent. The table lists 250,000 to 300,000 clones, around an eighth of them singletons. The specimen sequenced was naive CD4+ T cells from blood. These receptors all stem from a man younger than 45 with type 1 diabetes.

This clone appeared a few times. The chain has TRBV19 and TRBJ1-5; TRBD1 agrees at 10 bases. Per the germline V gene, CDR1 is LNHDA and CDR2 is SQIVND (reference sequence). V dropped 6 bases and J dropped 4; count of bases not matched to a gene: 9. CDR3 length equals 16 residues. The CDR3 DNA reads TGTGCCAGTAGCTATGGACAGGGGGTGCGGAATCAGCCCCAGCATTTT. As protein: CASSYGQGVRNQPQHF.

The CDR3 DNA is TGCGCCAGCAGCTACGGCGGGGGGGGGTTGAAAGAGACCCAGTACTTC. Protein sequence: CASSYGGGGLKETQYF. The chain uses TRBV4-1 and TRBJ2-5; 9 nucleotides match TRBD2. Per germline, CDR1 MGHRA and CDR2 YSYEKL. Trimming at V came to 5 bases and at J to 3 bases, leaving 10 bases not matched to a gene. The length of the CDR3 is 16 residues.

The chain couples TRBV6-5 to TRBJ2-7; possible D gene TRBD1, 6 bases. Germline CDR1 is MNHEY and CDR2 is SVGAGI. This CDR3 spans 15 amino acids. V was pared by 4 bases and J by 0 bases, with 13 bases between. CDR3 protein: CASSSIGTYSYEQYF. The CDR3 region has the DNA TGTGCCAGCAGTTCCATCGGGACATACTCCTACGAGCAGTACTTC.

This chain links TRBV9 with TRBJ2-7; 8 bases are a match to TRBD1. Germline trimming cut 4 bases from V and 7 bases from J; bases unmatched to any gene: 10. From germline, CDR1 is SGDLS and CDR2 YYNGEE. The CDR3 runs to 14 residues. The chain's CDR3 is CASSPTGAQGEQYF. In nucleotides, the CDR3 is TGTGCCAGCAGCCCGACAGGGGCGCAAGGAGAGCAGTACTTC.

The rearrangement uses TRBV7-9 and TRBJ2-7; 9 nucleotides match TRBD1. Germline assignment: CDR1 SEHNR and CDR2 FQNEAQ (reference sequence). The CDR3 spans 18 residues. The V gene end was trimmed by 1 base and the J gene end by 2 bases; junction bases not matched to a gene: 12. CDR3 sequence: CASSLGGTGIGITYEQYF. In DNA, the CDR3 is TGTGCCAGCAGCTTAGGCGGGACAGGGATCGGGATTACCTACGAGCAGTACTTC.

Comment on this clone: Other DNA sequences in this sample translate to the same CDR3. This chain uses TRBV5-1 with TRBJ2-5; a possible D gene is TRBD1 (6 bases). Germline-derived CDR1 and CDR2 are SGHRS and YFSETQ. This CDR3 spans 14 amino acids. V was pared by 0 bases and J by 5 bases, with 11 bases between. CDR3 amino acids: CASSLVGGAETQYF. CDR3 DNA: TGCGCCAGCAGCTTGGTTGGGGGCGCGGAGACCCAGTACTTC.

This clone was detected only a few times. The chain has TRBV7-9 and TRBJ1-2, with no clear D. The CDR3 is 13 amino acids. Trimming stripped 1 base from V and 4 bases from J, with 7 bases between. Germline V gene lookup returns CDR1 SEHNR and CDR2 FQNEAQ (reference sequence). The CDR3 protein is CASSLGTGYGYTF. CDR3 nucleotides: TGTGCCAGCAGCTTAGGAACGGGCTATGGCTACACCTTC.

The chain employs TRBV5-1 and TRBJ1-4; maybe TRBD1 (6 bases). CDR1 and CDR2 from the germline V gene are SGHRS and YFSETQ. V was clipped by 4 bases and J by 2 bases, with 12 bases between them. The CDR3 contains 15 residues. CDR3 sequence (DNA): TGCGCCAGCAGCCTAGGACAGACGACTAATGAAAAACTGTTTTTT. Encoded protein: CASSLGQTTNEKLFF.

The chain employs TRBV7-9 and TRBJ2-7; the D gene is possibly TRBD2 (6 bases). Germline CDR1 and CDR2: SEHNR and FQNEAQ (reference sequence). V was cut by 3 bases and J by 0 bases, with 12 bases left in between. This CDR3 contains 15 residues. CDR3 loop: CASSLVGTPSYEQYF. The CDR3 DNA follows: TGTGCCAGCAGCTTGGTAGGGACTCCCTCCTACGAGCAGTACTTC.

The chain uses TRBV5-1 and TRBJ2-1; no firm D call. Per germline, CDR1 SGHRS and CDR2 YFSETQ. The CDR3 has 14 amino acids. Trimming pared 0 bases from V and 2 bases from J, leaving 6 bases between. As DNA, the CDR3 is TGCGCCAGCAGCTTGGAAATCGCCTACAATGAGCAGTTCTTC. As protein: CASSLEIAYNEQFF.

The rearrangement links TRBV18 to TRBJ1-1; D gene uncertain. CDR3 length equals 13 residues. Germline CDR1 and CDR2: KGHSH and LQKENI. V lost 2 bases, J lost 4 bases, and 8 bases lay in between. CDR3 DNA sequence: TGTGCCAGCTCACCAAGTGAGGCCACTGAAGCTTTCTTT. Translating it yields CASSPSEATEAFF. Based on the CDR3 plus reference TRBV18 and TRBJ1-1, the full variable domain is NAGVMQNPRHLVRRRGQEARLRCSPMKGHSHVYWYRQLPEEGLKFMVYLQKENIIDESGMPKERFSAEFPKEGPSILRIQQVVRGDSAAYFCASSPSEATEAFFGQGTRLTVV.

This clone has only a few counts. The rearrangement uses TRBV5-1 and TRBJ1-4; 7 positions match TRBD1. The CDR3 length is 15 residues. Trimming took 4 bases from V and 7 from J; bases not matched to a gene: 10. Germline loops: CDR1 SGHRS, CDR2 YFSETQ. The CDR3 coding sequence is TGCGCCAGCAGCAGAACGACAGGGCTTGCTGAAAAACTGTTTTTT. Translated, it gives CASSRTTGLAEKLFF.

The table lists this clone with a few counts. The genes are TRBV18 and TRBJ2-3; no definite D call. The germline CDR1 and CDR2 sequences are KGHSH and LQKENI. V lost 3 bases and J 4 bases, leaving 14 bases between the germline ends. This CDR3 is built from 15 residues. CDR3 region: CASSPMNTAPDTQYF. The CDR3 nucleotides read TGTGCCAGCTCACCGATGAACACCGCTCCAGATACGCAGTATTTT.

This clone has just a few counts. This chain connects TRBV2 to TRBJ2-2; weak D call: TRBD1 (6 bases). Germline V gene data show CDR1 as SNHLY and CDR2 as FYNNEI. The germline V and J ends were trimmed by 4 bases and 0 bases, with 15 bases remaining between them. The CDR3 is 17 residues long. This CDR3 reads CASSVRPGQTNTGELFF. CDR3 DNA sequence: TGTGCCAGCAGTGTGAGGCCAGGACAGACGAACACCGGGGAGCTGTTTTTT. Drawing the rest from reference TRBV2 and TRBJ2-2, the complete variable domain is EPEVTQTPSHQVTQMGQEVILRCVPISNHLYFYWYRQILGQKVEFLVSFYNNEISEKSEIFDDQFSVERPDGSNFTLKIRSTKLEDSAMYFCASSVRPGQTNTGELFFGEGSRLTVL.

In this sample, this clone turned up a few times. Other DNA variants within this sample encode the same CDR3. The chain couples TRBV7-9 to TRBJ2-5, with D possibly TRBD1 on 6 matching bases. Germline V gene data show CDR1 as SEHNR and CDR2 as FQNEAQ (reference sequence). The CDR3 is 14 residues long. V was shortened by 5 bases and J by 1 base, with 11 bases between the two germline ends. CDR3 nucleotide sequence: TGTGCCAGCAGCCCTCAGACAGGCCAAGAGACCCAGTACTTC. Amino acid sequence: CASSPQTGQETQYF.

This clone was observed a handful of times. The gene calls are TRBV5-1 and TRBJ1-2; D is ambiguous. Germline CDR1 and CDR2: SGHRS and YFSETQ. V was shortened by 0 bases and J by 3 bases, with 9 bases between the two germline ends. The CDR3 loop spans 14 amino acids. The DNA for the CDR3 is TGCGCCAGCAGCTTGGGGTCAGGCCACTATGGCTACACCTTC. Protein: CASSLGSGHYGYTF.

This clone occurred a few times. The V call is TRBV4-2, the J call TRBJ2-3, with TRBD1 identical over 10 bases. Germline V gives CDR1 LGHNA, CDR2 YNFKEQ. There are 15 residues in the CDR3. V dropped 6 bases and J dropped 2; count of bases not matched to a gene: 5. CDR3 in amino acids: CASRYGTGDTDTQYF. The CDR3 nucleotides read TGTGCCAGCAGGTACGGGACAGGGGACACAGATACGCAGTATTTT.

This clone appeared a few times. This chain connects TRBV6-5 to TRBJ1-2; TRBD1 might be the D (5 bases). This CDR3 contains 14 residues. Germline values: CDR1 MNHEY, CDR2 SVGAGI. Trimming removed 0 bases at V and 10 bases at J, with 15 bases between. In DNA, the CDR3 is TGTGCCAGCAGTTACTCGATATCTGGAGGGGACTACACCTTC. Translating it yields CASSYSISGGDYTF.

This clone was found a few times. The chain couples TRBV28 to TRBJ1-2; 8 bases are shared with TRBD1. Germline CDR1 is MDHEN and CDR2 is SYDVKM. V trimming: 6 bases; J trimming: 4 bases; junction bases outside the gene matches: 7. The CDR3 runs to 14 residues. Written as DNA, the CDR3 is TGTGCCAGCAGCCTGGACAGGGCGGTCTATGGCTACACCTTC. This encodes CASSLDRAVYGYTF.

This sequence joins TRBV28 and TRBJ2-5, with TRBD2 matching 12 bases. This CDR3 is 17 amino acids long. The V and J ends lost 3 bases and 5 bases, in that order; junction bases with no gene match: 10. Germline CDR1 is MDHEN and CDR2 is SYDVKM. The DNA of the CDR3 is TGTGCCAGCAGTTTCATGGCTAGCGGGAGGGCCAGGGAGACCCAGTACTTC. It translates to CASSFMASGRARETQYF. The full variable domain, with the rest looked up from reference TRBV28 and TRBJ2-5, is DVKVTQSSRYLVKRTGEKVFLECVQDMDHENMFWYRQDPGLGLRLIYFSYDVKMKEKGDIPEGYSVSREKKERFSLILESASTNQTSMYLCASSFMASGRARETQYFGPGTRLLVL.

The V and J genes are TRBV28 and TRBJ1-5, with D perhaps matching TRBD1 (5 bases). CDR1 is MDHEN, CDR2 SYDVKM, per germline. V gave up 3 bases and J gave up 3 bases, with 15 bases separating them. The CDR3 is 16 residues long. For the CDR3, the DNA is TGTGCCAGCAGTTTCCCCGGGACTGGTTTCAATCAGCCCCAGCATTTT. As protein: CASSFPGTGFNQPQHF.

This clone was detected only a few times. The chain recombines TRBV5-1 with TRBJ2-1, with 7 bases identical to TRBD2. The CDR3 contains 16 residues. V was pared by 0 bases and J by 5 bases, with 8 bases of the junction left unmatched. Germline V gene sequence: CDR1 SGHRS, CDR2 YFSETQ. The chain's CDR3 is CASSLEGLVGHNEQFF. Written as DNA, the CDR3 is TGCGCCAGCAGCTTGGAAGGACTAGTCGGTCACAATGAGCAGTTCTTC.

This clone has only a few counts. A read error may produce the germline difference seen at one junction end. The chain employs TRBV7-7 and TRBJ2-1, with 13 bases lining up with TRBD2. Germline loops: CDR1 SSHAT, CDR2 FNYEAQ (reference sequence). The CDR3 is made up of 15 amino acids. DNA for the CDR3: TGTGCTAGCAGCCCCGGGACTAGCGGGAACAATGAGCAGTTCTTC. This codes for CASSPGTSGNNEQFF.

This chain connects TRBV7-2 to TRBJ1-1; D perhaps matches TRBD1 (5 bases). Germline V lookup: CDR1 SGHTA, CDR2 FQGNSA. Trimming left V 1 base short and J 7 bases short, with 10 bases between. The CDR3 runs 13 residues. The CDR3 nucleotides read TGTGCCAGCAGCTTAGGGGACTGGGGTGAAGCTTTCTTT. Encoded protein: CASSLGDWGEAFF.